These T cell receptor beta chains were read from a single sample in a study of identical twins. Each CDR3 protein is one row after TCRdb ran MiXCR on the 5' RACE reads. The sample has 750,000 to 950,000 distinct CDR3 sequences, roughly 12% seen once. These data were also filed under a second study, of yellow fever vaccine responses in identical twins.

Sequenced sample: PBMCs. These receptors were obtained from a woman aged 18-29 years in good health. The CDR3 runs from the conserved cysteine through the conserved F or W. The D gene is left open where the match is weak. Expanded clones are given a class, and other clones once, few, many or no size at all.

NA NA TRBJ2-1 TRBV7-9 CASTNRDEQFF TGTGCCAGCACCAACCGGGATGAGCAGTTCTTC
few NA TRBJ2-3 TRBV2 CAGKAVANHVDTQYF TGTGCCGGCAAGGCCGTTGCGAACCACGTGGATACGCAGTATTTT
few NA TRBJ1-5 TRBV10-2 CATRGVEQPQHF TGCGCCACCCGAGGGGTAGAGCAGCCCCAGCATTTT
few NA TRBJ2-1 TRBV12-3/TRBV12-4 CASSLGLEPDNEQFF TGTGCCAGCAGTTTAGGGCTAGAGCCTGACAATGAGCAGTTCTTC
many TRBD2 TRBJ2-3 TRBV24-1 CATSDRGRDGTDTQYF TGTGCCACCAGTGATCGAGGGAGGGATGGCACAGATACGCAGTATTTT
few TRBD2 TRBJ2-1 TRBV24-1 CATSDWGGSTDNEQFF TGTGCCACCAGTGATTGGGGCGGGAGTACCGACAATGAGCAGTTCTTC
few NA TRBJ1-1 TRBV29-1 CSVHRALRAEAFF TGCAGCGTTCACAGGGCTTTGAGGGCTGAAGCTTTCTTT
NA TRBD1 TRBJ2-2 TRBV2 CASRAGTGGPGELFF TGTGCCAGCAGAGCCGGGACAGGGGGTCCCGGGGAGCTGTTTTTT
NA TRBD1 TRBJ1-6 TRBV6-2/TRBV6-3 CASSYSVGQGFSPLHF TGTGCCAGCAGTTACTCGGTGGGACAGGGGTTTTCACCCCTCCACTTT
NA TRBD1 TRBJ2-5 TRBV12-3/TRBV12-4 CASSLDRGYQETQYF TGTGCCAGCAGTTTAGACAGGGGATACCAAGAGACCCAGTACTTC
NA NA TRBJ2-1 TRBV20-1 CSATSVEQFF TGCAGTGCTACTAGCGTAGAGCAGTTCTTC
NA NA TRBJ1-1 TRBV29-1 CSVGRRGQEKLYGNTEAFF TGCAGCGTTGGGCGACGGGGGCAGGAGAAACTTTACGGGAACACTGAAGCTTTCTTT
NA NA TRBJ1-2 TRBV19 CASSMDYGYTF TGTGCCAGTAGCATGGACTATGGCTACACCTTC
few NA TRBJ1-2 TRBV28 CASSFNVRSGYTF TGTGCCAGCAGTTTTAACGTCCGATCTGGCTACACCTTC
NA TRBD1 TRBJ2-1 TRBV2 CASSRDRGTRGSYNEQFF TGTGCCAGCAGCCGGGACAGGGGGACTAGAGGTTCCTACAATGAGCAGTTCTTC
many NA TRBJ2-7 TRBV20-1 CSAMGPREQYF TGCAGTGCTATGGGACCTCGGGAGCAGTACTTC
few NA TRBJ1-5 TRBV28 CASSSLLKGRGNQPQHF TGTGCCAGCAGTTCATTACTCAAGGGGAGAGGTAATCAGCCCCAGCATTTT
many TRBD1 TRBJ1-2 TRBV4-1 CASSQADRDKWDYTF TGCGCCAGCAGCCAAGCGGACAGGGACAAATGGGACTACACCTTC
few TRBD2 TRBJ2-3 TRBV6-1 CASGRADTQYF TGTGCCAGCGGGAGGGCAGATACGCAGTATTTT
many TRBD2 TRBJ2-1 TRBV7-9 CASSARLAATSYNEQFF TGTGCCAGCAGCGCCAGACTAGCGGCCACTTCCTACAATGAGCAGTTCTTC
many NA TRBJ2-2 TRBV4-1 CASSQRDIYTNTGELFF TGCGCCAGCAGCCAGCGGGACATATACACGAACACCGGGGAGCTGTTTTTT
NA TRBD2 TRBJ2-1 TRBV29-1 CSVEGTSEGSYNEQFF TGCAGCGTTGAAGGAACTAGCGAGGGCTCCTACAATGAGCAGTTCTTC
few TRBD1 TRBJ2-3 TRBV12-3/TRBV12-4 CASGEQGAGNTQYF TGTGCCAGCGGCGAACAGGGGGCGGGGAATACGCAGTATTTT
few TRBD2 TRBJ2-7 TRBV5-5 CASSLWLAGDYEQYF TGTGCCAGCAGCTTGTGGCTAGCGGGAGACTACGAGCAGTACTTC
few TRBD2 TRBJ2-1 TRBV24-1 CATSEGLAGGEQFF TGTGCCACCAGTGAGGGACTAGCGGGAGGAGAGCAGTTCTTC